This TCR beta chain was recorded in a study of cytomegalovirus exposure and HLA in healthy donors. Study-level findings and limits: 16,951 TCR beta sequences were associated with HLA alleles at 0.05 false discovery rate in a later analysis. In a later analysis, compared with equally common non-associated chains, HLA-associated beta chains were more expanded.

Remarks on this clone: The antigen remains unidentified.

In the PCR, 60 Vbeta and 13 Jbeta primers were used. Sequencing was performed with immunoSEQ multiplex PCR; in TCRdb, only in-frame clones are kept and a portion is missing. The sample has about 240,000 clones, approximately 82% seen once. CDR3 size: 16 residues. The germline CDR1 and CDR2 sequences are MGHRA and YSYEKL. Trimming shortened V by 1 base and J by 1 base, and 14 bases separated the two germline ends. This receptor was obtained from a woman aged 60-70 years in good health and CMV-seropositive. The rearrangement uses TRBV4-1 and TRBJ2-7; D is possibly TRBD1 (6 bases). Sequencing was done on a sample of PBMCs. The CDR3 DNA follows: TGCGCCAGCAGCCAAGGTCCAGGGGCCTCATCCTACGAGCAGTACTTC. Its translation: CASSQGPGASSYEQYF.